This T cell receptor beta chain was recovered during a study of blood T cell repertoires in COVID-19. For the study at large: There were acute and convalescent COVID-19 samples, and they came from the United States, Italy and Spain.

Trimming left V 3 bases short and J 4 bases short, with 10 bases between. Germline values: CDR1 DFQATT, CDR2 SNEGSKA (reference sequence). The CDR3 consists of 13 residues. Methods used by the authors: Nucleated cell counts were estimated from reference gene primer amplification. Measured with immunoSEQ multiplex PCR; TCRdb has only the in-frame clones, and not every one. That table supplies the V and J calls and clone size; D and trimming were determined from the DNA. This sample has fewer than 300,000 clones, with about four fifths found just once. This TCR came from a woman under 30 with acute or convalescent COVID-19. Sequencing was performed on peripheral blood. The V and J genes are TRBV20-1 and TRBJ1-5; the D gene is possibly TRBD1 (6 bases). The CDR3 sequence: CSASRDTNQPQHF. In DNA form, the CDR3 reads TGCAGTGCTAGTCGGGACACAAATCAGCCCCAGCATTTT.